The 16 T cell receptor beta chains presented below share a single source sample, sequenced in a study of cytomegalovirus exposure and HLA in healthy donors. The PCR was carried out with 60 Vbeta primers and 13 Jbeta primers. This table comes from immunoSEQ multiplex PCR, and its TCRdb copy is limited to in-frame clones, with some not included. This sample has around 65,000 clones; about 80% occur once, and the top ten carry about 4.5%. The material sequenced was PBMCs. Receptor source: a woman in her twenties or thirties in good health and CMV-seronegative.

This chain joins TRBV28 and TRBJ2-7; 11 bases fit TRBD1. The CDR3 has 15 residues. Looked up from germline, CDR1 is MDHEN and CDR2 is SYDVKM. Trimming took 6 bases from V and 2 from J; bases not matched to a gene: 6. The CDR3 region has the DNA TGTGCCAGCAGATATGGGACAGGGGGAGCCTACGAGCAGTACTTC. Translating gives CASRYGTGGAYEQYF.

The V and J genes are TRBV9 and TRBJ2-2; 7 bases match TRBD2. The germline V gene has CDR1 SGDLS and CDR2 YYNGEE. The CDR3 consists of 16 residues. With 2 bases clipped from V and 1 base from J, the junction kept 5 bases outside the gene matches. CDR3 DNA: TGTGCCAGCAGCGTCGGCGGGGGAAAGAACACCGGGGAGCTGTTTTTT. This encodes CASSVGGGKNTGELFF.

This chain connects TRBV4-2 to TRBJ2-7, with D possibly matching TRBD2 (6 bases). Trimming took off 1 base at V and 2 bases at J, with 12 bases between the two ends. Germline-derived CDR1 and CDR2 are LGHNA and YNFKEQ. The CDR3 has 15 amino acids. The CDR3 DNA reads TGTGCCAGCAGCCAAGTGGCAGGGAGGCCCTACGAGCAGTACTTC. Its protein product is CASSQVAGRPYEQYF.

The chain employs TRBV11-2 and TRBJ1-1, with D perhaps matching TRBD1 (6 bases). This CDR3 spans 15 amino acids. The V end was cut by 5 bases, the J end by 0 bases, with 13 bases between. Per the germline V gene, CDR1 is SGHAT and CDR2 is FQNNGV. CDR3 amino acids: CASSVQGGMNTEAFF. The CDR3 DNA follows: TGTGCCAGCAGCGTCCAAGGGGGAATGAACACTGAAGCTTTCTTT.

The CDR3 bases are TGTGCCAGCAGTCCGGGACAGGGTGCAGAGACCCAGTACTTC. As protein: CASSPGQGAETQYF. The chain employs TRBV6-6 and TRBJ2-5; the match to TRBD1 covers 9 bases. The CDR3 spans 14 residues. CDR1 is MNHNY, CDR2 SVGAGI, per germline (reference sequence). Trimming cost V 5 bases and J 4 bases; bases outside gene matches: 5.

This chain joins TRBV7-2 and TRBJ1-5; TRBD1 aligns across 8 bases. V shed 4 bases and J 1 base; nucleotides not matched to a gene: 6. This CDR3 is built from 16 residues. Germline assignment: CDR1 SGHTA and CDR2 FQGNSA. CDR3 in DNA: TGTGCCAGCAGCTATCAGGGGGCAGGGAGCAATCAGCCCCAGCATTTT. Protein product: CASSYQGAGSNQPQHF. Full variable domain (remainder filled in from reference TRBV7-2 and TRBJ1-5): GAGVSQSPSNKVTEKGKDVELRCDPISGHTALYWYRQSLGQGLEFLIYFQGNSAPDKSGLPSDRFSAERTGGSVSTLTIQRTQQEDSAVYLCASSYQGAGSNQPQHFGDGTRLSIL.

The chain links TRBV9 to TRBJ2-3, with D possibly matching TRBD2 (5 bases). This CDR3 region has 13 residues. Trimming pared 3 bases from V and 4 bases from J, leaving 9 bases between. Germline V gene lookup returns CDR1 SGDLS and CDR2 YYNGEE. CDR3 sequence: CASSAGGPDTQYF. The DNA of the CDR3 is TGTGCCAGCAGCGCCGGAGGACCAGATACGCAGTATTTT.

This clone was counted between two and nine times. The J gene is TRBJ1-1, the V gene TRBV6-1; 9 bases agree with TRBD1. After removal of 4 bases from V and 1 base from J, the junction contained 10 bases not matched to a gene. The CDR3 has 17 residues. Germline CDR1 and CDR2: MNHNS and SASEGT. CDR3 coding DNA: TGTGCCAGCAGTGCCAACCCGGGACAGGGAGGGAACACTGAAGCTTTCTTT. This codes for CASSANPGQGGNTEAFF.

CDR3 DNA: TGTGCCAGCAGCTCCTGGGACAGCATGAACACTGAAGCTTTCTTT. Its translation is CASSSWDSMNTEAFF. This chain links TRBV11-2 with TRBJ1-1, with 7 bases lining up with TRBD1. In germline, CDR1 is SGHAT, CDR2 FQNNGV. The CDR3 length is 15 residues. Losses at the gene ends were 4 bases for V and 0 bases for J; bases not matched to a gene: 5.

V gene TRBV7-8 combines with J gene TRBJ1-1; TRBD1 matches at 8 bases. V shed 5 bases, J shed 0 bases, and the junction held 8 bases outside the gene matches. This CDR3 contains 16 residues. Germline V lookup: CDR1 SGHVS, CDR2 FQNEAQ. As DNA, the CDR3 is TGTGCCAGCAGCCAATTAAACAGGGGGGTGAACACTGAAGCTTTCTTT. It encodes CASSQLNRGVNTEAFF.

This chain links TRBV7-2 with TRBJ2-7; D possibly corresponds to TRBD2 (5 bases). Trimming shortened V by 4 bases and J by 6 bases, and 16 bases separated the two germline ends. This CDR3 spans 14 amino acids. Germline CDR1 reads SGHTA; CDR2 reads FQGNSA. This CDR3 is CASSSPAGRAEQYF. The CDR3 nucleotides read TGTGCCAGCAGCTCCCCCGCTGGGAGAGCCGAGCAGTACTTC.

The J gene is TRBJ2-3, the V gene TRBV9, with 8 positions matching TRBD1. Germline assignment: CDR1 SGDLS and CDR2 YYNGEE. V was clipped by 3 bases and J by 7 bases; unmatched bases: 10. There are 15 residues in the CDR3. The chain's CDR3 is CASSDRGRGGNTQYF. Written as DNA, the CDR3 is TGTGCCAGCAGCGACAGGGGGAGAGGGGGAAATACGCAGTATTTT.

The gene calls are TRBV5-6 and TRBJ2-1, with D uncertain. With 1 base removed from V and 3 bases from J, the gap between germline ends came to 8 bases. Germline-derived CDR1 and CDR2 are SGHDT and YYEEEE. The CDR3 runs to 14 residues. CDR3 region: CASSLNRFYNEQFF. CDR3 in DNA: TGTGCCAGCAGCTTGAACAGATTCTACAATGAGCAGTTCTTC.

The chain carries TRBV2 and TRBJ2-1; a weak D match, TRBD2 (5 bases). Germline V gene sequence: CDR1 SNHLY, CDR2 FYNNEI. This CDR3 has 11 amino acids. Trimming took off 4 bases at V and 10 bases at J, with 8 bases between the two ends. Here the CDR3 DNA reads TGTGCCAGCAGTGGGAGACTAGAGCAGTTCTTC. This encodes CASSGRLEQFF.

The chain links TRBV27 to TRBJ2-1; the match to TRBD2 covers 8 bases. In germline, CDR1 is MNHEY, CDR2 SMNVEV (reference sequence). After removal of 9 bases from V and 3 bases from J, the junction contained 7 bases not matched to a gene. The CDR3 covers 14 residues. CDR3 protein: CAREERELYNEQFF. DNA for the CDR3: TGTGCCAGGGAAGAGCGGGAGCTCTACAATGAGCAGTTCTTC.

CDR3 nucleotides: TGCAGCGTTGAAGAACCACAGCCTTATGGCTACACCTTC. Its protein product is CSVEEPQPYGYTF. The genes are TRBV29-1 and TRBJ1-2; no clear D. V was clipped by 0 bases and J by 5 bases, with 10 bases between them. This CDR3 region has 13 residues. The germline gives CDR1 SQVTM, CDR2 ANQGSEA.